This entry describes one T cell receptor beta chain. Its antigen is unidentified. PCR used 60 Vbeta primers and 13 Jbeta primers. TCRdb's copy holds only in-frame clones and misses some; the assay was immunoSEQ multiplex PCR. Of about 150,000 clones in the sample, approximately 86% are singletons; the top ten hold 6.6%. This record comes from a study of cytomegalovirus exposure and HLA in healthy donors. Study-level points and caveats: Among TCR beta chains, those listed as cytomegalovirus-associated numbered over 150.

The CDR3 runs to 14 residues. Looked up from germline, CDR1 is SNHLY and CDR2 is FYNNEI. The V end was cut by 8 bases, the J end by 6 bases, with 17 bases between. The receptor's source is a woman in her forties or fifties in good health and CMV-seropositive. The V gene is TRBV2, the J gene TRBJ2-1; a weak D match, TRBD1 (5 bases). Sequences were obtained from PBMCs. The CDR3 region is CASGVAQRGNEQFF. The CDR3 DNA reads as TGTGCCAGCGGGGTGGCGCAAAGGGGCAATGAGCAGTTCTTC.